This T cell receptor (beta chain) was captured in a study of post-analysis software for immune sequencing data. The ends were cut back, 5 bases at V and 9 bases at J, with 11 bases in the middle. CDR3 length: 12 residues. In germline, CDR1 is WSHSY, CDR2 SAAADI. Libraries were made from TCR beta cDNA, and they carried unique molecular identifiers. T cells, about 0.95 to 10 million of them, yielded some 500,000 cDNA molecules. TCRdb re-called the PCR reads through MiXCR, storing one row per CDR3 protein. This sample carries 250,000 to 300,000 distinct CDR3 sequences, 36% of them seen once, and the ten largest clones take under 5%. This clonotype was detected a few times. The antigen remains undetermined. Whole-study findings and limits: Normalized Chao1 diversity was significantly lower in multiple sclerosis patients than in controls. The study found TRBV5-6, TRBV5-1 and TRBV20-1 among five TRBV segments more frequent in patients than controls. The F measure placed samples prepared in the same batch into strongly shared clusters.

The source of this sequence is a girl between 5 and 17 years old with multiple sclerosis. The sequencing input was blood. The gene calls are TRBV10-2 and TRBJ2-4; a weak D match, TRBD1 (6 bases). The CDR3 protein is CASSIRTAIQYF. The CDR3 region has the DNA TGCGCCAGCAGTATTCGGACAGCCATTCAGTACTTC.